Given below is one T cell receptor beta chain in context. Its antigen is unidentified. This sample is part of a study of T-cell memory formation after mild COVID-19. Points from the study as a whole: Contracting clones from day 15 to 85 showed balanced CD4/CD8; later expanders favored CD4+.

The length of the CDR3 is 13 residues. Trimming took off 8 bases at V and 6 bases at J, with 13 bases between the two ends. TCRdb reanalysed the 5' RACE reads using MiXCR and keeps one entry per CDR3 protein. This sample has around 420,000 distinct CDR3 sequences; roughly 26% occur once, and the top ten carry around 8.1%. Material: PBMCs or a T cell subset sorted from them (not recorded which). The source is an adult woman who had mild COVID-19 (a few samples of this study predate the infection). Cell type and time point are not known. The V call is TRBV12-3 or TRBV12-4, the J call TRBJ2-2, with D perhaps matching TRBD1 or TRBD2 (6 bases each). The CDR3 DNA reads TGTGCCAGCGGGGGGCCGGTCGCCGGGGAGCTGTTTTTT. Protein sequence: CASGGPVAGELFF.